A selection of T cell receptor beta chains follows, all from one sample in a study of blood T cell repertoires in COVID-19. Profiling relied on immunoSEQ multiplex PCR, and the TCRdb table lists in-frame clones only, not all of them. The sample contains some 200,000 clones, about 85% of which appear only once. The sequenced sample was peripheral blood. These receptors all come from a man between 65 and 85 years old with acute or convalescent COVID-19. CDR3s include the opening cysteine and the closing phenylalanine or tryptophan. The order of the fields is clone size, D gene, V gene, J gene, CDR3 DNA, CDR3 protein. D genes are given only for firm matches. The size field is filled for only some rows; it gives once, few, many or a size class.

>NA|TRBD2|TRBV12-5|TRBJ2-5
TGTGCTAGTGGGCCCGGTGTCGGGGGGACCAATGAAGAGACCCAGTACTTC
CASGPGVGGTNEETQYF
>NA|TRBD1|TRBV5-8|TRBJ2-5
TGTGCCAGCAGCTTTGGGACAGCCGGGGTAGAGACCCAGTACTTC
CASSFGTAGVETQYF
>NA|NA|TRBV24-1|TRBJ2-5
TGTGCCACCAGTGATTTGTCGGGAAGGCAAGAGACCCAGTACTTC
CATSDLSGRQETQYF
>NA|TRBD2|TRBV7-9|TRBJ2-3
TGTGCCAGCAGCTATAGCGGGAGTCGGACAGATACGCAGTATTTT
CASSYSGSRTDTQYF
>few|TRBD1|TRBV27|TRBJ2-7
TGTGCCAGCAGATGGGACAGGGGGACCTACGAGCAGTACTTC
CASRWDRGTYEQYF
>NA|TRBD2|TRBV7-2|TRBJ2-1
TGTGCCAGCAGCCTCGGGGTAGCGGGAGGTTCCTACAATGAGCAGTTCTTC
CASSLGVAGGSYNEQFF
>NA|NA|TRBV2|TRBJ1-2
TGTGCCAGCAGTGAGGGCAGGGCGAATGGCTACACCTTC
CASSEGRANGYTF
>NA|NA|TRBV19|TRBJ2-1
TGTGCCAGTAGCCGGGACACCCAGCTGCCCTACAATGAGCAGTTCTTC
CASSRDTQLPYNEQFF
>NA|NA|TRBV29-1|TRBJ2-3
TGCAGCGTTGAAGACCCCCACAGGGTCGGCACAGATACGCAGTATTTT
CSVEDPHRVGTDTQYF
>NA|TRBD2|TRBV19|TRBJ2-7
TGTGCCAGTAGTTCTAGCGGGAAGGAGTACGAGCAGTACTTC
CASSSSGKEYEQYF
>NA|TRBD2|TRBV3-1/TRBV3-2|TRBJ2-1
TGTGCCAGCAGCCCGGCGGGAGGGCCAACTGAGCAGTTCTTC
CASSPAGGPTEQFF
>NA|NA|TRBV28|TRBJ1-2
TGTGCCAGCAATCGCCCGGGGGGCGCTTATGGCTACACCTTC
CASNRPGGAYGYTF
>NA|NA|TRBV6-5|TRBJ2-7
TGTGCCAGCAGACTGACCCCGACAGGTTCCTACGAGCAGTACTTC
CASRLTPTGSYEQYF
>NA|NA|TRBV19|TRBJ2-6
TGTGCCAGTAGTACCACAGGGTCTGGGGCCAACGTTCTGACTTTC
CASSTTGSGANVLTF
>NA|NA|TRBV7-8|TRBJ2-1
TGTGCCAGCAGCTTAGGGTATACCGGCTACAATGAGCAGTTCTTC
CASSLGYTGYNEQFF
>NA|NA|TRBV3-1/TRBV3-2|TRBJ2-1
TGTGCCAGCAGCCAAGTTTTGGAGGAGCAGTTCTTC
CASSQVLEEQFF
>NA|NA|TRBV6-1|TRBJ1-2
TGTGCCAGCAGTGAAGCGCCGGGATATGGCTACACCTTC
CASSEAPGYGYTF
>NA|TRBD1|TRBV18|TRBJ2-2
TGTGCCAGCTCACGCCGGGCCGGGACAGTATCGGACACCGGGGAGCTGTTTTTT
CASSRRAGTVSDTGELFF
>NA|TRBD2|TRBV19|TRBJ2-3
TGTGCCAGTAGTATCAGTAGCGGGAGGGCCGGGCGCACAGATACGCAGTATTTT
CASSISSGRAGRTDTQYF
>once|NA|TRBV7-2|TRBJ2-2
TGTGCCAGCAGCTTAGTGATGGGGGCTGACACCGGGGAGCTGTTTTTT
CASSLVMGADTGELFF
>NA|NA|TRBV2|TRBJ2-1
TGTGCCAGCAGTCAGACAGGATCCTACAATGAGCAGTTCTTC
CASSQTGSYNEQFF
>NA|TRBD1|TRBV3-1/TRBV3-2|TRBJ1-1
TGTGCCAGCAGCCGAAGCCTGGGACAGGGGGCTAACACTGAAGCTTTCTTT
CASSRSLGQGANTEAFF
>NA|TRBD2|TRBV7-3|TRBJ2-2
TGTGCCAGCCATGAGGGCGGGAGGAACACCGGGGAGCTGTTTTTT
CASHEGGRNTGELFF
>NA|TRBD1|TRBV28|TRBJ1-1
TGTGCCAGCAGCCCCCCGACAGGGGCCCTAAAGAACACTGAAGCTTTCTTT
CASSPPTGALKNTEAFF
>NA|TRBD1|TRBV6-6|TRBJ1-5
TGTGCCACCAGGACAGGGGATCAGCCCCAGCATTTT
CATRTGDQPQHF
>once|NA|TRBV20-1|TRBJ1-3
TGCAGTGCTAGTGTGGCCGGGGGTGGCTTTAACTCTGGAAACACCATATATTTT
CSASVAGGGFNSGNTIYF
>NA|NA|TRBV9|TRBJ2-5
TGTGCCAGCAGCGTAGCCGCGAGTAGCGGTCAAGAGACCCAGTACTTC
CASSVAASSGQETQYF
>NA|TRBD2|TRBV24-1|TRBJ2-1
TGTGCCACCAGTGACTCAACGGGGACTAGCGGCTACAATGAGCAGTTCTTC
CATSDSTGTSGYNEQFF
>once|TRBD1|TRBV20-1|TRBJ1-2
TGCAGTGCCCGGGACAGCTATGGCTACACCTTC
CSARDSYGYTF
>NA|TRBD2|TRBV5-1|TRBJ2-1
TGCGCCAGCAGCTTGTCGGGAGGCTCCTACAATGAGCAGTTCTTC
CASSLSGGSYNEQFF
>NA|NA|TRBV28|TRBJ1-2
TGTGCCAGCAGTTTAGCCGGTTACTATGGCTACACCTTC
CASSLAGYYGYTF
>NA|NA|TRBV3-1/TRBV3-2|TRBJ1-1
TGTGCCAGCAGCCAAGGGTGGAGGGCTTTCTTT
CASSQGWRAFF
>NA|TRBD2|TRBV3-1/TRBV3-2|TRBJ2-6
TGTGCCAGCTCAGAAGCGGGAGTTACTGGGGCCAACGTCCTGACTTTC
CASSEAGVTGANVLTF
>NA|NA|TRBV25-1|TRBJ2-5
TGTGCCAGCAAGCGAACGAGTGGGGAGACCCAGTACTTC
CASKRTSGETQYF
>NA|NA|TRBV12-5|TRBJ2-5
TGTGCTAGTGGTTTGAACTGGCAAGAGACCCAGTACTTC
CASGLNWQETQYF
>NA|NA|TRBV4-1|TRBJ1-1
TGCGCCAGCAGCGACTACACAGGGATGAACACTGAAGCTTTCTTT
CASSDYTGMNTEAFF
>NA|NA|TRBV11-2|TRBJ1-2
TGTGCCAGCAGCCCGGACAGTTTAAACCCCTATGGCTACACCTTC
CASSPDSLNPYGYTF
>NA|TRBD1|TRBV11-3|TRBJ2-3
TGTGCCAGCAGCCGGGACAGCAACACAGATACGCAGTATTTT
CASSRDSNTDTQYF
>NA|NA|TRBV12-3/TRBV12-4|TRBJ1-2
TGTGCCAGCATGTTAGGGGTGGATGGCTACACCTTC
CASMLGVDGYTF
>NA|TRBD1|TRBV28|TRBJ2-7
TGTGCCAGCAGTTCCCCGGGACAGGGCCAAGGGGAGCAGTACTTC
CASSSPGQGQGEQYF
>NA|TRBD1|TRBV10-2|TRBJ1-2
TGCGCCAGCAGTGCCGACAGGGAGAAGGGCTACACCTTC
CASSADREKGYTF
>few|NA|TRBV6-1|TRBJ2-6
TGTGCCAGCAGTGAATTCCAGGGGGCCAACGTCCTGACTTTC
CASSEFQGANVLTF
>NA|TRBD1|TRBV4-2|TRBJ1-4
TGTGCCAGCAGCCAAGATCTACAGGGGAGACTGTTTTTT
CASSQDLQGRLFF
>NA|TRBD2|TRBV7-2|TRBJ2-1
TGTACCAGCAGCCTTTCGTCCCGGACTAGCGGAGCCAATGAGCAGTTCTTC
CTSSLSSRTSGANEQFF
>NA|TRBD1|TRBV9|TRBJ1-4
TGTGCCAGCAGCGCTGGACAGGATAATGAAAAACTGTTTTTT
CASSAGQDNEKLFF
>NA|NA|TRBV12-3/TRBV12-4|TRBJ2-7
TGTGCCAGCAGCCGCCGACAAGCCTACGAGCAGTACTTC
CASSRRQAYEQYF
>NA|TRBD2|TRBV5-1|TRBJ2-1
TGCGCCAGCAGCTTAAGATCGCGGGAGAGAACCCTAAACAATGAGCAGTTCTTC
CASSLRSRERTLNNEQFF
>NA|TRBD2|TRBV18|TRBJ2-1
TGTGCCAGCTCACCAATAGCGGGAGTCTACAATGAGCAGTTCTTC
CASSPIAGVYNEQFF
>NA|NA|TRBV7-2|TRBJ1-3
TGTGCCAGCAGCTTATACAGTGTTTCTGGAAACACCATATATTTT
CASSLYSVSGNTIYF
>NA|TRBD1|TRBV11-2|TRBJ2-7
TGTGCCAGCAGCCCGGGGACAGGTGGAGAGCAGTACTTC
CASSPGTGGEQYF
>NA|TRBD2|TRBV7-3|TRBJ2-1
TGTGCCAGCAGTCAAAGCGAGACTAGCGGCGATCAGGCCCGAGACAATGAGCAGTTCTTC
CASSQSETSGDQARDNEQFF
>NA|TRBD2|TRBV27|TRBJ2-5
TGTGCCAGCAGTTTTGGGCTAGCGGGAGGGCCAGAGACCCAGTACTTC
CASSFGLAGGPETQYF
>NA|NA|TRBV30|TRBJ1-5
TGTGCCTGGAGCGGGGGATCCAATCAGCCCCAGCATTTT
CAWSGGSNQPQHF
>NA|TRBD2|TRBV9|TRBJ2-3
TGTGCCAGCAGCGTTAGGGCGGGAGGGCCGTCAGATACGCAGTATTTT
CASSVRAGGPSDTQYF
>NA|NA|TRBV5-6|TRBJ1-5
TGTGCCAGCAGCTTGAGACAGAGCCCCAACAATCAGCCCCAGCATTTT
CASSLRQSPNNQPQHF